Shown below are 13 T cell receptor beta chains from a single sample sequenced in a study of molecular identifiers for immune sequencing clone quantification. TCRdb reanalysed the PCR reads using MiXCR and keeps one entry per CDR3 protein. The repertoire consists of approximately 97,000 distinct CDR3 sequences, with 35% occurring once and the leading ten covering about 9.7%. The sample comprised naive CD8+ T cells from blood, with Jurkat cell RNA spiked in. Subset indicated: FACS-sorted CD8+CD4-CCR7+CD45RA+ naive T cells. Receptor source: a human donor in good health. Some libraries in this study had Jurkat cell RNA spiked in.

The rearrangement links TRBV7-9 to TRBJ2-7; no firm D call. This CDR3 has 13 amino acids. The germline V and J ends were trimmed by 1 base and 6 bases, with 10 bases remaining between them. Germline-derived CDR1 and CDR2 are SEHNR and FQNEAQ (reference sequence). CDR3 bases: TGTGCCAGCAGCTTAGGCGGCCGGGCCGAGCAGTACTTC. Translated: CASSLGGRAEQYF.

The chain combines TRBV5-1 with TRBJ2-1, with D unresolved. V lost 6 bases, J lost 0 bases, and 13 bases lay in between. From germline, CDR1 is SGHRS and CDR2 YFSETQ. This CDR3 is built from 15 residues. In nucleotides, the CDR3 is TGCGCCAGCAATTCTTGCGCCAGCTCCTACAATGAGCAGTTCTTC. Its protein product is CASNSCASSYNEQFF.

The chain carries TRBV20-1 and TRBJ2-5; perhaps TRBD2 as D (5 bases). CDR1 is DFQATT, CDR2 SNEGSKA, per germline (reference sequence). Trimming cost V 2 bases and J 6 bases, with 13 bases left between them. The CDR3 runs 13 residues. The CDR3 bases are TGCAGTGCTAGAAAGGCGAGGGAACAGACCCAGTACTTC. Protein: CSARKAREQTQYF.

This clonotype was found a few times. The J gene is TRBJ2-7, the V gene TRBV30; TRBD1 might be the D (5 bases). CDR3 size: 13 residues. In germline, CDR1 is GTSNPN, CDR2 SVGIG (reference sequence). Trimming removed 3 bases from V and 5 bases from J, with 14 bases in between. CDR3 DNA: TGTGCCTGGAGCTGGGGCCCCCCGGACGAGCAGTACTTC. Amino acids: CAWSWGPPDEQYF.

The genes are TRBV9 and TRBJ2-7; 8 bases line up with TRBD2. Germline trimming cut 3 bases from V and 6 bases from J; bases unmatched to any gene: 8. The CDR3 has 14 residues. The germline V gene encodes CDR1 SGDLS and CDR2 YYNGEE. The CDR3, as DNA: TGTGCCAGCAGCGCGGGTAGCGGGGTCTCCGAGCAGTACTTC. Residues: CASSAGSGVSEQYF.

The chain recombines TRBV11-2 with TRBJ2-3, with D unclear. This CDR3 has 15 residues. V lost 1 base and J lost 8, with 16 bases in between. CDR1 is SGHAT and CDR2 is FQNNGV in the germline V gene. This CDR3 is CASSLGWSAPGTQYF. The CDR3 coding sequence is TGTGCCAGCAGCTTAGGTTGGTCCGCCCCTGGTACGCAGTATTTT.

Notes on this clonotype: The junction differs from germline at one of its ends, possibly a read error. V usage is TRBV7-9 and J usage is TRBJ2-5, with D uncertain. The germline gives CDR1 SEHNR, CDR2 FQNEAQ (reference sequence). CDR3 length: 15 residues. The CDR3 DNA follows: TGTGCCACCAGCCCACCAGCGTCTAGAGGAGAGACCCAGTACTTC. It yields the protein CATSPPASRGETQYF. Filled out from reference TRBV7-9 and TRBJ2-5, the complete variable domain reads DTGVSQNPRHKITKRGQNVTFRCDPISEHNRLYWYRQTLGQGPEFLTYFQNEAQLEKSRLLSDRFSAERPKGSFSTLEIQRTEQGDSAMYLCATSPPASRGETQYFGPGTRLLVL.

This clonotype has a handful of counts. The chain has TRBV12-3 or TRBV12-4 and TRBJ1-1; D is undetermined. The germline V and J ends were trimmed by 1 base and 10 bases, with 10 bases remaining between them. The CDR3 consists of 12 residues. CDR3 DNA sequence: TGTGCCAGCAGTTTAGGGTCCCCTAGAGCTTTCTTT. Protein: CASSLGSPRAFF.

This clonotype appeared a single time. The chain is built from TRBV7-8 and TRBJ1-2, with 8 positions matching TRBD1. CDR1 SGHVS and CDR2 FQNEAQ come from the germline V gene. With V trimmed by 3 bases and J by 4 bases, 7 bases remained unmatched. The CDR3 totals 15 residues. The CDR3 sequence is CASSFAAGGPYGYTF. In nucleotides, the CDR3 is TGTGCCAGCAGCTTTGCCGCAGGGGGCCCCTATGGCTACACCTTC.

This clonotype was picked up many times. This chain uses TRBV29-1 with TRBJ1-5; 7 bases are shared with TRBD1. Germline V gene data show CDR1 as SQVTM and CDR2 as ANQGSEA. This CDR3 is built from 13 residues. V shed 6 bases, J shed 7 bases, and the junction held 9 bases outside the gene matches. This chain's CDR3 is CSVDTGEGQPQHF. In nucleotides, the CDR3 is TGCAGCGTAGACACAGGGGAAGGACAGCCCCAGCATTTT.

The chain recombines TRBV28 with TRBJ2-3, with D perhaps given as TRBD1 or TRBD2 (5 bases each). The V end was cut by 4 bases, the J end by 2 bases, with 13 bases between. Germline V CDR1 and CDR2: MDHEN, SYDVKM. This CDR3 has 15 residues. CDR3 residues: CASSWDGYITDTQYF. DNA for the CDR3: TGTGCCAGCAGTTGGGACGGGTACATCACAGATACGCAGTATTTT. Combining the CDR3 with reference TRBV28 and TRBJ2-3 gives the whole variable domain DVKVTQSSRYLVKRTGEKVFLECVQDMDHENMFWYRQDPGLGLRLIYFSYDVKMKEKGDIPEGYSVSREKKERFSLILESASTNQTSMYLCASSWDGYITDTQYFGPGTRLTVL.

The chain uses TRBV9 and TRBJ2-3, with D uncertain. This CDR3 contains 14 residues. From germline, CDR1 is SGDLS and CDR2 YYNGEE. V lost 1 base and J 4 bases, leaving 10 bases between the germline ends. The DNA for the CDR3 is TGTGCCAGCAGCGTACTAGATCCCCCAGATACGCAGTATTTT. Its translation: CASSVLDPPDTQYF.

This clonotype was seen at least ten times. The chain recombines TRBV29-1 with TRBJ2-4; D not certain. This CDR3 contains 13 residues. Trimming shortened V by 4 bases and J by 0 bases, and 7 bases separated the two germline ends. The germline V gene has CDR1 SQVTM and CDR2 ANQGSEA. The CDR3 protein is CSVVQEAKNIQYF. In DNA form, the CDR3 reads TGCAGCGTTGTTCAGGAAGCCAAAAACATTCAGTACTTC.